The rows below give T cell receptor beta chains drawn from one sample of a study of T cell repertoires in cytomegalovirus infection. TCRdb fed the reads into MiXCR, producing one record per CDR3 protein. Of 69,000 or so distinct CDR3 sequences in the sample, around 27% were seen once. These receptors lack a known antigen. The sample in question was CD8+ T cells from cultured PBMCs, obtained from culture after CMV antigen stimulation. The origin of the receptors is a human donor in good health (CMV status not recorded). Some clones in this sample may be carry-over from other donors' samples. The CDR3 runs from the conserved cysteine through the conserved F or W. The order of the fields is CDR3 length, clone size, V gene, CDR3 protein. The size of a clone is reported for some rows only, either as once, few or many, or as a class for expanded clones.

16,many,TRBV5-6,CASSLSSGMYRDTIYF
16,-,TRBV6-1,CASLTSGKYTNSPLHF
15,-,TRBV27,CASSIVGGYSYEQYF
17,few,TRBV27,CASTLVGGGLNYNEQFF
16,few,TRBV3-1,CASSAGQYSGANVLTF
11,-,TRBV29-1,CSVGGADTQYF
15,few,TRBV7-9,CASSPVDPGDYGYTF
13,few,TRBV20-1,CSARESSTDTQYF
14,-,TRBV6-5,CASSYSRSKNIQYF
12,-,TRBV19,CASGSGGHGYTF
14,many,TRBV7-8,CASSLVGSSDTQYF
15,-,TRBV28,CASSLTSGFTDTQYF
14,many,TRBV27,CASSFPGSPNGYTF
14,many,TRBV4-1,CASSLGEGLAPQHF
14,medium-sized,TRBV7-8,CASSGGQGDYGYTF
17,many,TRBV11-2,CASSFDRTLSGANVLTF
15,-,TRBV12-5,CASGIFTGGKETQYF
17,many,TRBV7-6,CASSFRTSGVFTDTQYF
14,-,TRBV2,CAIGVREGYNEQFF
14,-,TRBV28,CASSPGTDVEKLFF
15,many,TRBV11-2,CASSSATGGAYGYTF
14,few,TRBV7-2,CASSPGWGNTEAFF
15,few,TRBV6-5,CASSYSPARVYGYTF
15,-,TRBV15,CATSIRDPVPGELFF
15,-,TRBV6-5,CASSRRQGMNTEAFF
14,-,TRBV27,CASSPLDSDSPLHF
18,many,TRBV7-2,CASSLNLLAGGRSDTQYF
14,few,TRBV6-6,CASSKGIGNQPQHF
14,few,TRBV12-3/TRBV12-4,CASSSIGQTGELFF
15,-,TRBV9,CASSVGTDLGLEQYF
11,-,TRBV5-1,CASSPSDEQFF
16,-,TRBV9,CASSVGLGGTSYEQYF
15,-,TRBV13,CASSTRQGVGQPQHF
13,many,TRBV7-2,CASGGGINEKLFF
13,many,TRBV20-1,CSARDSGGAEQFF
17,few,TRBV3-1,CASSLRVAGRGVNEQFF
15,-,TRBV6-1,CASSEAAGGTDTQYF
16,-,TRBV20-1,CSASLLDSVSNEKLFF
15,-,TRBV4-2,CASSQVLRSYNEQFF
13,few,TRBV12-5,CATTVRDTDTQYF
14,many,TRBV7-9,CASSQELATGELFF
14,-,TRBV27,CASSPATGGYEQYF
11,few,TRBV7-2,CASSLGREQFF
14,-,TRBV7-8,CASSNDRGNSPLHF
16,-,TRBV27,CASSPILAGVGDTQYF
16,few,TRBV6-1,CASSNRGSGSNQPQHF
16,many,TRBV6-1,CASRPSTDWSNQPQHF
18,-,TRBV20-1,CSARDDRGPSAANEKLFF
15,many,TRBV7-6,CASSKTGSSYNEQFF
16,-,TRBV3-1,CASSHLGVNSYNEQFF
12,many,TRBV29-1,CSTSSGTYEQYF
15,-,TRBV28,CASSLFRDSSTEAFF
16,-,TRBV11-3,CASSLAGTGGLNEQFF